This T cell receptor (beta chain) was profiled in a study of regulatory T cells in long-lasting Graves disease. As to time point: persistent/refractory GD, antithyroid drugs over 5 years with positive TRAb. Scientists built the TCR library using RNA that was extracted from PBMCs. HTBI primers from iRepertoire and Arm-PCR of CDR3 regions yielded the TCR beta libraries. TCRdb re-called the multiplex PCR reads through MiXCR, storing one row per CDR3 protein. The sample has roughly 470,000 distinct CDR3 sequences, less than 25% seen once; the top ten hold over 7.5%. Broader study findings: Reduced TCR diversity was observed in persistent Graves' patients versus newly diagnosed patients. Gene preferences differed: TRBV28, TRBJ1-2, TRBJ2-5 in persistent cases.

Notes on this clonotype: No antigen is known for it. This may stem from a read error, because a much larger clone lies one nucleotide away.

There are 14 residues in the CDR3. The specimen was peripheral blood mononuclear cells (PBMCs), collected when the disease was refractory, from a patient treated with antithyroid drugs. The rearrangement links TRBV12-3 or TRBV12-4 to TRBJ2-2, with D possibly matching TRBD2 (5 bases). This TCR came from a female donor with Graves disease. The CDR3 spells CASSSLGWSGKLFF. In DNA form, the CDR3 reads TGTGCCAGCAGTTCGCTAGGGTGGTCCGGGAAGCTGTTTTTT.